A selection of T cell receptor beta chains follows, all from one sample in a study of blood T cell repertoires in COVID-19. TCRdb keeps only in-frame clones here, not all; method: immunoSEQ multiplex PCR. The repertoire consists of 70,000 to 95,000 clones, with around 90% occurring once and the leading ten covering 2.5% to 3%. The sample consisted of peripheral blood. Receptors were obtained from a man aged 45-65 years with COVID-19, enrolled during active disease. The CDR3 runs from the conserved cysteine through the conserved F or W. The D gene is left open where the match is weak. Some rows mark clone size as missing; the rest say once, few, many or name a class of expanded clone.

D: TRBD1; J: TRBJ1-1; V: TRBV19; size: -; CDR3: CASSTGGLEVNTEAFF; DNA: TGTGCCAGTAGTACAGGGGGTCTCGAAGTGAACACTGAAGCTTTCTTT
D: TRBD1; J: TRBJ1-5; V: TRBV7-9; size: many; CDR3: CASSLQDRGLVQPQHF; DNA: TGTGCCAGCAGCTTACAAGACAGGGGGCTAGTTCAGCCCCAGCATTTT
D: TRBD1; J: TRBJ2-1; V: TRBV9; size: once; CDR3: CASSVGQGEVEQFF; DNA: TGTGCCAGCAGCGTGGGACAGGGGGAAGTTGAGCAGTTCTTC
D: -; J: TRBJ1-3; V: TRBV21-1; size: -; CDR3: CASSKVGDRAFLGNTIYF; DNA: TGTGCCAGCAGCAAAGTTGGGGACAGGGCGTTCCTTGGAAACACCATATATTTT
D: -; J: TRBJ1-5; V: TRBV29-1; size: -; CDR3: CRPGKLNQPQHF; DNA: TGCAGACCAGGTAAGTTGAATCAGCCCCAGCATTTT
D: -; J: TRBJ1-6; V: TRBV7-9; size: -; CDR3: CASSSAGYNSPLHF; DNA: TGTGCCAGCAGCAGTGCGGGTTATAATTCACCCCTCCACTTT
D: TRBD1; J: TRBJ1-4; V: TRBV14; size: -; CDR3: CASSPLSSGTVSEKLFF; DNA: TGTGCCAGCAGCCCCTTGAGTTCCGGGACAGTGAGCGAAAAACTGTTTTTT
D: TRBD2; J: TRBJ2-3; V: TRBV6-4; size: many; CDR3: CASSLTSGGTDTQYF; DNA: TGTGCCAGCAGTCTGACTAGCGGGGGGACAGATACGCAGTATTTT
D: -; J: TRBJ1-2; V: TRBV12-3/TRBV12-4; size: -; CDR3: CASSLAQSYGYTF; DNA: TGTGCCAGCAGTTTGGCACAGAGCTATGGCTACACCTTC
D: TRBD2; J: TRBJ2-2; V: TRBV9; size: -; CDR3: CASSVAHGGGDTGELFF; DNA: TGTGCCAGCAGCGTAGCTCACGGGGGGGGCGACACCGGGGAGCTGTTTTTT
D: -; J: TRBJ2-7; V: TRBV7-2; size: -; CDR3: CASSSGLAFAEQYF; DNA: TGTGCCAGCAGCTCCGGACTGGCTTTCGCGGAGCAGTACTTC
D: -; J: TRBJ1-4; V: TRBV5-1; size: -; CDR3: CASSPVSNEKLFF; DNA: TGCGCCAGCAGCCCGGTTAGTAATGAAAAACTGTTTTTT
D: TRBD2; J: TRBJ2-1; V: TRBV4-3; size: -; CDR3: CASSQVVASGGYNEQFF; DNA: TGCGCCAGCAGCCAAGTCGTCGCTAGCGGGGGTTACAATGAGCAGTTCTTC
D: TRBD1; J: TRBJ1-4; V: TRBV28; size: -; CDR3: CASSLLRTGRRAATNEKLFF; DNA: TGTGCCAGCAGTTTACTTCGGACAGGGAGGAGGGCAGCAACTAATGAAAAACTGTTTTTT
D: -; J: TRBJ1-4; V: TRBV7-6; size: -; CDR3: CASSSYSTRSEKLFF; DNA: TGTGCCAGCAGCTCTTACTCCACTCGGTCGGAAAAACTGTTTTTT
D: TRBD1; J: TRBJ2-3; V: TRBV7-9; size: -; CDR3: CASSPVQGGTDTQYF; DNA: TGTGCCAGCAGCCCGGTACAGGGGGGCACAGATACGCAGTATTTT
D: -; J: TRBJ2-7; V: TRBV2; size: -; CDR3: CASGARVGSHEQYF; DNA: TGTGCCAGCGGCGCCCGGGTCGGGTCCCACGAGCAGTACTTC
D: -; J: TRBJ2-3; V: TRBV6-5; size: -; CDR3: CASSYSLPTDTQYF; DNA: TGTGCCAGCAGTTACTCACTTCCCACAGATACGCAGTATTTT
D: TRBD1; J: TRBJ1-1; V: TRBV5-6; size: -; CDR3: CASSRDRGDTEAFF; DNA: TGTGCCAGCAGCCGGGACAGGGGGGACACTGAAGCTTTCTTT
D: TRBD1; J: TRBJ2-1; V: TRBV5-1; size: -; CDR3: CASSPGQGVGEQFF; DNA: TGCGCCAGCAGCCCCGGACAGGGGGTAGGGGAGCAGTTCTTC
D: TRBD1; J: TRBJ1-2; V: TRBV16; size: -; CDR3: CASSPRQGAHYGYTF; DNA: TGTGCCAGCAGCCCCCGACAGGGGGCTCACTATGGCTACACCTTC
D: TRBD2; J: TRBJ2-5; V: TRBV3-1/TRBV3-2; size: -; CDR3: CASSQGGGTRETQYF; DNA: TGTGCCAGCAGCCAAGGGGGGGGGACTAGGGAGACCCAGTACTTC
D: -; J: TRBJ2-3; V: TRBV9; size: -; CDR3: CASSATGGRGSTDTQYF; DNA: TGTGCCAGCAGCGCCACCGGGGGGCGGGGCAGCACAGATACGCAGTATTTT
D: TRBD2; J: TRBJ2-1; V: TRBV6-4; size: once; CDR3: CASSDSRGGYNEQFF; DNA: TGTGCCAGCAGTGACTCGCGGGGGGGCTACAATGAGCAGTTCTTC
D: TRBD2; J: TRBJ2-7; V: TRBV13; size: -; CDR3: CASKLAGATKTYEQYF; DNA: TGTGCCAGCAAACTAGCGGGGGCCACTAAAACCTACGAGCAGTACTTC
D: -; J: TRBJ1-1; V: TRBV18; size: -; CDR3: CASSPPNTAMNTEAFF; DNA: TGTGCCAGCTCACCACCTAACACAGCCATGAACACTGAAGCTTTCTTT
D: -; J: TRBJ1-4; V: TRBV6-6; size: -; CDR3: CASSVEKKLFF; DNA: TGTGCCAGCAGCGTCGAGAAGAAACTGTTTTTT
D: -; J: TRBJ2-4; V: TRBV6-6; size: -; CDR3: CASSRTSSAGRAHNLAKNIQYF; DNA: TGTGCCAGCAGTCGAACCTCTTCGGCGGGCCGCGCTCATAACCTAGCCAAAAACATTCAGTACTTC
D: TRBD1; J: TRBJ1-2; V: TRBV2; size: -; CDR3: CASTTLTGDGYTF; DNA: TGTGCCAGCACGACCCTGACAGGGGACGGCTACACCTTC
D: -; J: TRBJ1-5; V: TRBV30; size: -; CDR3: CAWSLRNQPQHF; DNA: TGTGCCTGGAGTCTGCGGAATCAGCCCCAGCATTTT
D: TRBD1; J: TRBJ2-7; V: TRBV3-1/TRBV3-2; size: -; CDR3: CASSPHHGDSTGEQYF; DNA: TGTGCCAGCAGCCCCCATCACGGGGACAGTACAGGGGAGCAGTACTTC
D: TRBD2; J: TRBJ2-1; V: TRBV19; size: -; CDR3: CASSTHPSGGPSQRQFF; DNA: TGTGCCAGTAGTACTCACCCTAGCGGGGGGCCTTCACAGCGTCAGTTCTTC
D: -; J: TRBJ1-5; V: TRBV7-2; size: -; CDR3: CASSFTENQPQHF; DNA: TGTGCCAGCAGCTTTACAGAGAATCAGCCCCAGCATTTT
D: -; J: TRBJ2-5; V: TRBV3-1/TRBV3-2; size: -; CDR3: CASSPTGLRSQETQYF; DNA: TGTGCCAGCAGCCCGACGGGACTCAGATCTCAAGAGACCCAGTACTTC
D: -; J: TRBJ2-2; V: TRBV11-2; size: -; CDR3: CASSFFTGELFF; DNA: TGTGCCAGCAGCTTCTTCACCGGGGAGCTGTTTTTT
D: TRBD2; J: TRBJ2-2; V: TRBV7-8; size: -; CDR3: CATLAGSGELFF; DNA: TGTGCCACCCTAGCGGGGTCCGGGGAGCTGTTTTTT
D: -; J: TRBJ1-1; V: TRBV5-5; size: -; CDR3: CASSLGQTGAAFF; DNA: TGTGCCAGCAGCTTAGGACAGACGGGCGCGGCTTTCTTT
D: -; J: TRBJ2-7; V: TRBV9; size: once; CDR3: CASSAVDYEQYF; DNA: TGTGCCAGCAGCGCAGTCGATTACGAGCAGTACTTC
D: -; J: TRBJ1-6; V: TRBV30; size: once; CDR3: CAWTGITYNSPLHF; DNA: TGTGCCTGGACAGGGATAACTTATAATTCACCCCTCCACTTT
D: TRBD1; J: TRBJ2-6; V: TRBV19; size: -; CDR3: CASSIALGTGSTGANVLTF; DNA: TGTGCCAGTAGTATAGCCTTAGGGACAGGGAGTACCGGGGCCAACGTCCTGACTTTC
D: -; J: TRBJ2-7; V: TRBV18; size: -; CDR3: CASSPKGGYEQYF; DNA: TGTGCCAGCTCACCCAAGGGCGGGTACGAGCAGTACTTC
D: -; J: TRBJ1-3; V: TRBV7-2; size: once; CDR3: CASSLGRFSGNTIYF; DNA: TGTGCCAGCAGCTTAGGCAGATTCTCTGGAAACACCATATATTTT